This T cell receptor (beta chain) originates from a study of regulatory T cells in long-lasting Graves disease (dated by TCRdb to 2020 to 2022). In terms of the full investigation: Persistent Graves' disease was defined as persistently positive TSH receptor autoantibodies together with antithyroid drug treatment for over 5 years. Patients with persistent Graves' disease were compared with patients with newly diagnosed Graves' disease using TCR sequencing and RNA sequencing of peripheral blood. The study was registered as a clinical trial and conducted in China. TCR sequencing covered about 13 persistent and 20 newly diagnosed Graves' disease patients, 33 samples in total. Antithyroid drugs had been taken for about 10.3 years on average by persistent Graves' disease patients in the clinical cohort. Results the study describes overall, beyond this receptor: Compared with newly diagnosed patients, patients with persistent Graves' disease had lower TCR Shannon entropy and fewer highly expanded clones, which suggests clonal expansion. The authors acknowledged the small sample size as a limitation that may reduce accuracy. Sequencing and analysis were limited to the TCR beta chain. More public clonotypes were shared among persistent patients (around 3,000) than among newly diagnosed patients (roughly 1,000). Only peripheral blood was studied, because thyroid tissue, the primary lesion, was inaccessible.

The protocol used for the library was multiplex PCR. Sequencing relied on an Illumina HiSeq 4000. CDR3 regions were amplified by Arm-PCR with iRepertoire HTBI primers to construct TCR beta libraries. PCR products were gel purified before sequencing. For the original study's pipeline: Gene usage analysis of CDR3 amino acid clonotypes relied on the roughly 67 TRBV and 14 TRBJ segments identified across samples. Filtered high-quality paired reads were merged into contigs using COPE and FqMerger. BLAST was used to align contigs to IMGT TRBV, TRBD and TRBJ reference genes, with CDR3 defined following IMGT. Any clonotype with a frequency above 0.1% was counted as a highly expanded clone. Shannon entropy served as the measure of repertoire diversity, while the Gini coefficient captured V-J evenness. A clonotype was considered public if more than one individual shared it. Using fastp trimming at Q25 and MiXCR clonotype assembly, TCRdb reanalyzed the public sequencing data and kept in-frame beta chains. Entries are consolidated by CDR3 protein sequence, retaining the most common genes and DNA. The V and J calls come from TCRdb's annotation, not from the publication. The table for this sample lists roughly 300,000 distinct CDR3 sequences; 22% of them were counted only once. Clones ranked in the top ten supply more than 55% of the sample.

The sample's time point label, decoded: persistent/refractory GD, antithyroid drugs over 5 years with positive TRAb. For both TCR sequencing and RNA sequencing, RNA was extracted from PBMCs in TRIzol. Graves' disease was diagnosed according to American Thyroid Association guidelines. The patients came from an endocrinology department in Xi'an, China. From each patient, 7.5 to 9.5 milliliters of peripheral blood was collected into an EDTA anticoagulant tube. Ficoll Paque Plus density gradient separation was used to isolate PBMCs, and no further T cell sorting was performed. An Agilent 2100 Bioanalyzer and agarose gel were used to assess RNA quality, and a NanoDrop 2000 was used to measure RNA concentration. In regard to this clonotype: Its recognized antigen is unknown. No much larger clonotype is one base removed from it; base qualities were not supplied.

The clonotype originates from a female donor with Graves disease. The material was peripheral blood mononuclear cells (PBMCs), obtained when the disease was refractory, from a patient treated with antithyroid drugs.

Here is the DNA: TGCAGTGCTAGAGGGGACGGAAGCTCTGGAAACACCATATATTTT. Translated, it reads CSARGDGSSGNTIYF. Rearrangement joined TRBV20-1 to TRBJ1-3; TRBD1 is a weak D gene call, 5 bases matching. At the junction V is shortened by 1 base and J by 0 bases, with 10 bases in between. Reading from cysteine to phenylalanine, the CDR3 counts 15 amino acids. Only the CDR3 DNA is retained, 45 bases long and in frame from the first base. Based on the germline V gene (reference sequence), the CDR1 and CDR2 sequences are DFQATT and SNEGSKA.